These T cell receptor beta chains were read from a single sample in a study of cytomegalovirus exposure and HLA in healthy donors. Assay used: immunoSEQ multiplex PCR; TCRdb lists only in-frame clones, some missing. This sample has about 83,000 clones, with 81% found just once. Sequencing used PBMCs. Receptor source: a woman in her 30s in good health and CMV-seronegative. The CDR3 runs from the conserved cysteine through the conserved F or W. A D gene is named only where the DNA matches it firmly. The size of a clone is reported for some rows only, either as once, few or many, or as a class for expanded clones.

CDR3	DNA	V	D	J	size
CASRTTQGDTEAFF	TGTGCCAGCAGGACGACACAGGGGGACACTGAAGCTTTCTTT	TRBV6-6	TRBD1	TRBJ1-1	NA
CASSAGTVQGTQYF	TGTGCCAGCAGCGCCGGGACAGTGCAAGGGACCCAGTACTTC	TRBV9	TRBD1	TRBJ2-5	NA
CASSLSGGAGTEAFF	TGTGCCAGCAGCCTGAGCGGGGGCGCAGGCACTGAAGCTTTCTTT	TRBV6-4	NA	TRBJ1-1	NA
CASTYSNPGQNLYEQYF	TGCGCCAGCACCTACAGTAATCCGGGACAGAACCTCTACGAGCAGTACTTC	TRBV23-1	TRBD1	TRBJ2-7	NA
CASRRGRGETQYF	TGTGCCAGCCGACGGGGTAGGGGGGAGACCCAGTACTTC	TRBV28	NA	TRBJ2-5	NA
CASSPRTGQNTEAFF	TGTGCCAGCAGCCCCCGGACAGGGCAGAACACTGAAGCTTTCTTT	TRBV13	TRBD1	TRBJ1-1	NA
CASSRPGQSNEKLFF	TGCGCCAGCAGCCGACCGGGACAAAGTAATGAAAAACTGTTTTTT	TRBV4-1	NA	TRBJ1-4	NA
CASSTIRDRGGGYTF	TGTGCCAGCAGCACGATCCGGGACAGGGGAGGCGGCTACACCTTC	TRBV7-9	TRBD1	TRBJ1-2	once
CASSSDRGQRETQYF	TGTGCCAGTAGTTCAGACAGGGGGCAGAGGGAGACCCAGTACTTC	TRBV19	TRBD1	TRBJ2-5	NA
CASSYQRGNEQYF	TGTGCCAGCAGTTATCAGCGAGGGAACGAGCAGTACTTC	TRBV6-5	NA	TRBJ2-7	few
CASSKEGQGTGQPQHF	TGTGCCAGCAGCAAAGAGGGGCAGGGAACGGGTCAGCCCCAGCATTTT	TRBV21-1	NA	TRBJ1-5	NA
CASSPSGRNLNEQFF	TGTGCCAGCTCACCGAGCGGGAGGAATCTCAATGAGCAGTTCTTC	TRBV18	TRBD2	TRBJ2-1	NA
CSSSLGEIRVPYEQYF	TGTTCCAGCAGCTTAGGTGAGATTCGGGTCCCCTACGAGCAGTACTTC	TRBV7-9	NA	TRBJ2-7	NA
CASSQEAGGGTEAFF	TGCGCCAGCAGCCAAGAGGCAGGGGGTGGAACTGAAGCTTTCTTT	TRBV4-3	TRBD1	TRBJ1-1	NA
CASSLIGSSGPYNEQFF	TGTGCCAGCAGCTTAATTGGGTCTAGCGGGCCATACAATGAGCAGTTCTTC	TRBV7-3	TRBD2	TRBJ2-1	NA
CASSLSPGVNEQFF	TGTGCTAGCAGCTTAAGCCCGGGAGTCAATGAGCAGTTCTTC	TRBV7-7	NA	TRBJ2-1	few
CASSLSSGPYEQYF	TGTGCCAGCAGTTTATCTAGCGGACCCTACGAGCAGTACTTC	TRBV27	NA	TRBJ2-7	few
CASSLAGTYEQYF	TGTGCCAGTAGTTTAGCGGGTACCTACGAGCAGTACTTC	TRBV19	TRBD2	TRBJ2-7	once
CASSRDRGFTGELFF	TGTGCCAGCAGCCGGGACAGGGGGTTTACCGGGGAGCTGTTTTTT	TRBV28	TRBD1	TRBJ2-2	NA
CARTSDRGLGGRHYEQYF	TGTGCCAGAACCTCGGACAGGGGGCTTGGCGGCAGGCACTACGAGCAGTACTTC	TRBV21-1	NA	TRBJ2-7	few
CASSELRGVKTGELFF	TGTGCCAGCAGCGAACTTCGAGGAGTTAAGACCGGGGAGCTGTTTTTT	TRBV6-6	NA	TRBJ2-2	NA
CATSKGTNPWEQYF	TGTGCCACCAGCAAAGGGACTAATCCGTGGGAGCAGTACTTC	TRBV15	TRBD2	TRBJ2-7	NA
CASSRGPGLGSQETQYF	TGTGCCAGCTCACGCGGACCGGGACTAGGGTCCCAAGAGACCCAGTACTTC	TRBV18	TRBD2	TRBJ2-5	NA
CAWTGVDTEAFF	TGTGCCTGGACAGGGGTGGACACTGAAGCTTTCTTT	TRBV30	NA	TRBJ1-1	NA
CASSQGRVGNYGYTF	TGCGCCAGCAGCCAAGGCAGGGTAGGGAACTATGGCTACACCTTC	TRBV4-1	NA	TRBJ1-2	few
CASGNLAEETQYF	TGTGCCAGCGGAAATCTAGCGGAAGAGACCCAGTACTTC	TRBV28	TRBD2	TRBJ2-5	NA
CAISVAGGRPSGANVLTF	TGTGCCATCAGTGTTGCAGGGGGGAGGCCCTCTGGGGCCAACGTCCTGACTTTC	TRBV10-3	NA	TRBJ2-6	NA
CASSHLSPGQGALNEKLFF	TGCGCCAGCAGCCACCTCTCCCCGGGACAGGGGGCCCTTAATGAAAAACTGTTTTTT	TRBV4-1	TRBD1	TRBJ1-4	NA
CASRVTGQVGGYTF	TGCGCCAGCAGAGTGACAGGACAGGTTGGGGGCTACACCTTC	TRBV10-2	TRBD1	TRBJ1-2	NA
CASSFLWGGGKETQYF	TGTGCCAGCAGTTTCCTGTGGGGGGGAGGGAAAGAGACCCAGTACTTC	TRBV28	TRBD2	TRBJ2-5	NA
CASSLNRNLGTEAFF	TGTGCCAGCAGCTTAAACAGGAACCTTGGCACTGAAGCTTTCTTT	TRBV5-5	NA	TRBJ1-1	NA
CASSLGVAAAYEQYF	TGTGCCAGCAGCTTAGGGGTAGCGGCCGCCTACGAGCAGTACTTC	TRBV7-8	NA	TRBJ2-7	NA
CASSSRTLEGEKLFF	TGCGCCAGCAGCTCAAGGACCCTCGAGGGTGAAAAACTGTTTTTT	TRBV4-1	NA	TRBJ1-4	NA
CARTDSVTNEKLFF	TGTGCCAGGACGGACAGTGTTACTAATGAAAAACTGTTTTTT	TRBV2	NA	TRBJ1-4	NA
CASSRPTGGTETQYF	TGTGCCAGCAGCCGACCGACAGGGGGCACAGAGACCCAGTACTTC	TRBV28	TRBD1	TRBJ2-5	NA
CASSDSSGGQSPLHF	TGTGCCAGCAGCGACTCATCAGGGGGCCAGTCACCCCTCCACTTT	TRBV9	TRBD1	TRBJ1-6	NA
CASSRDSHRSNEQFF	TGTGCCAGCAGCCGGGACTCTCATCGGAGCAATGAGCAGTTCTTC	TRBV5-8	NA	TRBJ2-1	few
CASSDQREYQQYF	TGCGCCAGCAGTGACCAGCGGGAGTACCAGCAGTACTTC	TRBV10-1	TRBD2	TRBJ2-7	NA
CATSRDPWAGVNEKLFF	TGTGCCACCAGCAGGGACCCGTGGGCGGGGGTTAATGAAAAACTGTTTTTT	TRBV15	NA	TRBJ1-4	NA
CASSEQAASYNEQFF	TGCGCCAGCAGTGAGCAGGCAGCCTCCTACAATGAGCAGTTCTTC	TRBV10-2	NA	TRBJ2-1	few
CASSSGGRLLEQYF	TGTGCCAGCAGTTCCGGGGGACGCCTATTAGAGCAGTACTTC	TRBV28	NA	TRBJ2-7	NA
CASSDQTNQPQHF	TGTGCCAGCAGTGACCAGACTAATCAGCCCCAGCATTTT	TRBV6-1	NA	TRBJ1-5	NA
CASSLEGGRVFTTDTQYF	TGTGCCAGCAGCTTGGAAGGGGGCCGGGTTTTTACCACAGATACGCAGTATTTT	TRBV5-4	TRBD1	TRBJ2-3	NA
CASSKRVYNEQFF	TGTGCCAGCAGCAAGCGGGTTTACAATGAGCAGTTCTTC	TRBV21-1	NA	TRBJ2-1	NA
CASSERGNQPQHF	TGTGCCAGCAGTGAACGTGGCAATCAGCCCCAGCATTTT	TRBV6-1	NA	TRBJ1-5	NA
CSVEWTGTSGSTDTQYF	TGCAGCGTAGAGTGGACCGGGACTAGCGGGAGCACAGATACGCAGTATTTT	TRBV29-1	TRBD2	TRBJ2-3	few